These 28 T cell receptor beta chains were sequenced from one sample in a study of T cell clones after liver transplantation. Method: immunoSEQ multiplex PCR; TCRdb's copy keeps in-frame clones and lacks some. The sample shows roughly 65,000 clones, 80% to 95% of them seen only once. The starting material was CD4+ T cells from blood, obtained approximately 27 months after liver transplant. The source of these receptors is a human patient who received a liver transplant. The T cells may partly be graft donor cells.

The V and J genes are TRBV11-2 and TRBJ1-2; TRBD1 is a possible D gene (5 bases). V lost 5 bases and J lost 8, with 18 bases in between. The germline gives CDR1 SGHAT, CDR2 FQNNGV. This CDR3 is 14 amino acids long. This CDR3 is CASSRVQGLGGYTF. For the CDR3, the DNA is TGTGCCAGCAGCCGAGTTCAGGGCTTGGGGGGCTACACCTTC.

This clone turned up a few times. J is TRBJ2-1 and V is TRBV28; 12 bases line up with TRBD2. The germline gives CDR1 MDHEN, CDR2 SYDVKM. CDR3 length equals 15 residues. Germline trimming cut 8 bases from V and 12 bases from J; bases unmatched to any gene: 14. In DNA, the CDR3 is TGTGCCAGCTCCCCTCTCGGACTAGCGGGAAGTAGGCAGTTCTTC. Protein sequence: CASSPLGLAGSRQFF. The variable domain in full, completed from reference TRBV28 and TRBJ2-1, reads DVKVTQSSRYLVKRTGEKVFLECVQDMDHENMFWYRQDPGLGLRLIYFSYDVKMKEKGDIPEGYSVSREKKERFSLILESASTNQTSMYLCASSPLGLAGSRQFFGPGTRLTVL.

On this clone itself: Other DNA variants within this sample encode the same CDR3. This chain uses TRBV5-1 with TRBJ1-2; 7 bases line up with TRBD1. CDR3 size: 14 residues. Germline V CDR1 and CDR2: SGHRS, YFSETQ. J gave up 0 bases and V 4 bases, and 3 bases lay outside the gene matches. CDR3 sequence (DNA): TGCGCCAGCAGCCCCGGGACAGCTAACTATGGCTACACCTTC. Translated, it gives CASSPGTANYGYTF.

This clone occurred a few times. The genes are TRBV9 and TRBJ2-3; tentative D call: TRBD1 (5 bases). Between the trimmed V and J ends, which lost 4 bases and 1 base, there was a span of 10 bases. CDR3 length: 14 amino acids. Germline V gives CDR1 SGDLS, CDR2 YYNGEE. CDR3 region: CASSYTQGTDTQYF. The CDR3 nucleotides are TGTGCCAGCAGCTATACACAGGGCACAGATACGCAGTATTTT.

The rearrangement joins TRBV5-1 to TRBJ2-7; D uncertain. The germline gives CDR1 SGHRS, CDR2 YFSETQ. This CDR3 spans 12 amino acids. The ends were cut back, 0 bases at V and 3 bases at J, with 4 bases in the middle. This CDR3 reads CASSLGGYEQYF. DNA of the CDR3: TGCGCCAGCAGCTTGGGGGGCTACGAGCAGTACTTC. Full variable domain (rest looked up from reference TRBV5-1 and TRBJ2-7): KAGVTQTPRYLIKTRGQQVTLSCSPISGHRSVSWYQQTPGQGLQFLFEYFSETQRNKGNFPGRFSGRQFSNSRSEMNVSTLELGDSALYLCASSLGGYEQYFGPGTRLTVT.

The chain uses TRBV2 and TRBJ2-3; weak D call: TRBD2 (5 bases). The CDR3 consists of 16 residues. Germline CDR1 SNHLY, CDR2 FYNNEI. V was trimmed by 7 bases and J by 0 bases, leaving 17 bases between them. The CDR3 DNA sequence: TGTGCCAGCAATGCAGAGCGGAGCACTAGCACAGATACGCAGTATTTT. Translating it yields CASNAERSTSTDTQYF. Full variable domain (remainder filled in from reference TRBV2 and TRBJ2-3): EPEVTQTPSHQVTQMGQEVILRCVPISNHLYFYWYRQILGQKVEFLVSFYNNEISEKSEIFDDQFSVERPDGSNFTLKIRSTKLEDSAMYFCASNAERSTSTDTQYFGPGTRLTVL.

This chain links TRBV10-2 with TRBJ1-5; D remains ambiguous. V lost 7 bases and J 4 bases, leaving 11 bases between the germline ends. Germline V CDR1 and CDR2: WSHSY, SAAADI. This CDR3 region has 13 residues. The CDR3 DNA reads as TGCGCCAGCATGAATGTCGGTAATCAGCCCCAGCATTTT. Residues: CASMNVGNQPQHF.

The chain uses TRBV6-6 and TRBJ1-2, with 9 nucleotides matching TRBD1. The CDR3 length is 14 residues. Germline CDR1 reads MNHNY; CDR2 reads SVGAGI (reference sequence). J lost 3 bases, V lost 8 bases, and 7 bases had no gene match. This chain's CDR3 is CASRDRVYDYGYTF. CDR3 nucleotide sequence: TGTGCCAGCCGGGACAGGGTATATGACTATGGCTACACCTTC.

The chain is built from TRBV18 and TRBJ2-3; D is perhaps TRBD1 or TRBD2 (5 bases each). Deletions cut 4 bases from V and 2 bases from J, with 10 bases between. The CDR3 has 14 residues. CDR1 and CDR2 from the germline V gene are KGHSH and LQKENI. The CDR3, as DNA: TGTGCCAGCTCACGGGGGACCAACACAGATACGCAGTATTTT. It translates to CASSRGTNTDTQYF.

The J gene is TRBJ1-1, the V gene TRBV18; the match to TRBD1 covers 8 bases. V dropped 1 base and J dropped 0; count of bases not matched to a gene: 7. CDR1 is KGHSH, CDR2 LQKENI, per germline. The CDR3 contains 17 residues. Here the CDR3 DNA reads TGTGCCAGCTCACCACAACAGGACAGGGTCATGAACACTGAAGCTTTCTTT. Translated: CASSPQQDRVMNTEAFF.

J is TRBJ2-1 and V is TRBV5-1; TRBD2 agrees at 7 bases. The CDR3 runs to 15 residues. V shed 5 bases, J shed 9 bases, and the junction held 14 bases outside the gene matches. The germline CDR1 and CDR2 sequences are SGHRS and YFSETQ. The CDR3 loop reads CASSFTGLGQSEQFF. In DNA, the CDR3 is TGCGCCAGCAGTTTTACTGGACTAGGTCAAAGTGAGCAGTTCTTC.

The chain is built from TRBV30 and TRBJ1-1, with 7 positions matching TRBD1. Germline V CDR1 and CDR2: GTSNPN, SVGIG (reference sequence). V lost 7 bases, J lost 5 bases, and 10 bases stayed unmatched. This CDR3 comprises 13 residues. CDR3 residues: CASIRQGKTEAFF. The CDR3, as DNA: TGTGCCTCAATAAGACAGGGTAAAACTGAAGCTTTCTTT. Based on the CDR3 plus reference TRBV30 and TRBJ1-1, the full variable domain is SQTIHQWPATLVQPVGSPLSLECTVEGTSNPNLYWYRQAAGRGLQLLFYSVGIGQISSEVPQNLSASRPQDRQFILSSKKLLLSDSGFYLCASIRQGKTEAFFGQGTRLTVV.

The chain uses TRBV10-2 and TRBJ2-3, with TRBD2 identical over 13 bases. The length of the CDR3 is 18 residues. The V gene end was trimmed by 5 bases and the J gene end by 2 bases; junction bases not matched to a gene: 10. The germline V gene encodes CDR1 WSHSY and CDR2 SAAADI. The CDR3 loop reads CASSTSGTSGMDTDTQYF. In DNA, the CDR3 is TGCGCCAGCAGTACGTCCGGGACTAGCGGGATGGACACAGATACGCAGTATTTT.

The CDR3 sequence: CAISGDRVVSGYTF. The CDR3 DNA sequence: TGTGCCATCAGTGGCGACAGGGTGGTTTCCGGCTACACCTTC. The chain couples TRBV10-3 to TRBJ1-2, with TRBD1 matching 7 bases. J gave up 8 bases and V 4 bases, and 10 bases lay outside the gene matches. Per germline, CDR1 ENHRY and CDR2 SYGVKD. The CDR3 contains 14 residues.

The V call is TRBV7-2, the J call TRBJ2-7; 11 nucleotides match TRBD2. The length of the CDR3 is 17 residues. V was pared by 5 bases and J by 3 bases, with 12 bases of the junction left unmatched. Germline CDR1 and CDR2: SGHTA and FQGNSA. The CDR3 DNA follows: TGTGCCAGCAGCCCTGGGGCGGGAACTAGCGGGGGCTACGAGCAGTACTTC. Translated, it gives CASSPGAGTSGGYEQYF.

V and J are TRBV4-3 and TRBJ2-7; maybe TRBD1 (5 bases). The CDR3 contains 15 residues. V was cut by 0 bases and J by 0 bases, with 9 bases left in between. Germline values: CDR1 LGHNA, CDR2 YSLEER. The CDR3 reads CASSQDVGHSYEQYF. The CDR3 region has the DNA TGCGCCAGCAGCCAAGATGTAGGACACTCCTACGAGCAGTACTTC.

The chain links TRBV6-1 to TRBJ1-3; D unclear. CDR1 MNHNS and CDR2 SASEGT come from the germline V gene. The CDR3 loop spans 16 amino acids. V was shortened by 4 bases and J by 0 bases, with 13 bases between the two germline ends. CDR3 sequence reads: CASSVSSASSGNTIYF. CDR3 in DNA: TGTGCCAGCAGTGTTTCGTCGGCAAGCTCTGGAAACACCATATATTTT.

The rearrangement uses TRBV2 and TRBJ1-4, with D maybe TRBD1 (5 bases). This CDR3 spans 11 amino acids. Trimming removed 3 bases from V and 13 bases from J, with 9 bases in between. The germline V gene has CDR1 SNHLY and CDR2 FYNNEI. The CDR3 loop is CASSDGAILFF. The CDR3 DNA sequence: TGTGCCAGCAGTGATGGGGCAATACTGTTTTTT.

This rearrangement joins TRBV27 to TRBJ2-3; no clear D. The germline gives CDR1 MNHEY, CDR2 SMNVEV (reference sequence). Deletions cut 7 bases from V and 5 bases from J, with 7 bases between. The CDR3 runs 11 residues. CDR3 amino acids: CASTLRDTQYF. The CDR3, as DNA: TGTGCCAGCACCCTTCGAGATACGCAGTATTTT.

This sequence joins TRBV2 and TRBJ1-1, with D perhaps matching TRBD1 (5 bases). CDR3 length equals 14 residues. Germline CDR1 is SNHLY and CDR2 is FYNNEI. Trimming removed 6 bases at V and 0 bases at J, with 11 bases between. The CDR3, as DNA: TGTGCCAGCAGATCAGGGAGGATGAACACTGAAGCTTTCTTT. This gives the protein CASRSGRMNTEAFF.

V usage is TRBV14 and J usage is TRBJ2-1; the D is unclear. Between the trimmed V and J ends, which lost 0 bases and 4 bases, there was a span of 10 bases. Germline lookup yields CDR1 SGHDN and CDR2 FVKESK. The CDR3 is 15 amino acids. The CDR3 region has the DNA TGTGCCAGCAGCCAAGATTTAGGGTCTTACAATGAGCAGTTCTTC. Encoded protein: CASSQDLGSYNEQFF. The variable domain in full, completed from reference TRBV14 and TRBJ2-1, reads EAGVTQFPSHSVIEKGQTVTLRCDPISGHDNLYWYRRVMGKEIKFLLHFVKESKQDESGMPNNRFLAERTGGTYSTLKVQPAELEDSGVYFCASSQDLGSYNEQFFGPGTRLTVL.

This chain joins TRBV5-1 and TRBJ2-3, with TRBD2 matching over 7 bases. The CDR3 has 15 residues. Germline CDR1 SGHRS, CDR2 YFSETQ. The J segment lost 2 bases and the V segment lost 2 bases, leaving 5 bases of the junction unmatched. In DNA form, the CDR3 reads TGCGCCAGCAGCTTAGCGCTAGCGGACACAGATACGCAGTATTTT. This codes for CASSLALADTDTQYF.

In this sample, this clone turned up once. V is TRBV10-3 and J is TRBJ2-5; D is unresolved. The CDR3 runs 11 residues. Trimming pared 3 bases from V and 4 bases from J, leaving 3 bases between. Per germline, CDR1 ENHRY and CDR2 SYGVKD. CDR3 amino acids: CAISDLETQYF. CDR3 bases: TGTGCCATCAGTGATCTAGAGACCCAGTACTTC.

The chain employs TRBV6-5 and TRBJ2-1; unclear D gene. CDR1 is MNHEY, CDR2 SVGAGI, per germline. V was clipped by 6 bases and J by 9 bases, with 9 bases between them. The CDR3 covers 11 residues. CDR3: CASSRAGEQFF. The CDR3 bases are TGTGCCAGCAGCCGGGCTGGTGAGCAGTTCTTC.

The rearrangement links TRBV5-1 to TRBJ2-2, with 9 bases fitting TRBD2. The CDR3 covers 15 residues. The trim removed 6 bases at V and 7 bases at J, leaving 10 bases unmatched. Germline CDR1 and CDR2: SGHRS and YFSETQ. The CDR3 DNA is TGCGCCAGCAATCCTAGCGGGAAGGATGGCGGGGAGCTGTTTTTT. It encodes CASNPSGKDGGELFF. Full variable domain (remainder filled in from reference TRBV5-1 and TRBJ2-2): KAGVTQTPRYLIKTRGQQVTLSCSPISGHRSVSWYQQTPGQGLQFLFEYFSETQRNKGNFPGRFSGRQFSNSRSEMNVSTLELGDSALYLCASNPSGKDGGELFFGEGSRLTVL.

The chain recombines TRBV11-2 with TRBJ2-7; TRBD2 matches at 14 bases. Germline V gene sequence: CDR1 SGHAT, CDR2 FQNNGV. Losses at the gene ends were 5 bases for V and 3 bases for J; bases not matched to a gene: 6. The CDR3 has 16 amino acids. In DNA, the CDR3 is TGTGCCAGCAGCCCTATGACTAGCGGGAGGGTCTACGAGCAGTACTTC. As protein: CASSPMTSGRVYEQYF.

J is TRBJ2-6 and V is TRBV10-3; D is ambiguous. The ends were cut back, 3 bases at V and 0 bases at J, with 9 bases in the middle. CDR1 is ENHRY and CDR2 is SYGVKD in the germline V gene. The CDR3 consists of 16 residues. The CDR3 reads CAISDGVLSGANVLTF. The CDR3 region has the DNA TGTGCCATCAGTGACGGCGTACTCTCTGGGGCCAACGTCCTGACTTTC.

The chain recombines TRBV10-2 with TRBJ1-3; D unclear. The germline V gene encodes CDR1 WSHSY and CDR2 SAAADI. Trimming cost V 7 bases and J 0 bases, with 10 bases left between them. The CDR3 runs 14 residues. The CDR3 protein is CASKGINSGNTIYF. The CDR3 nucleotides read TGCGCCAGCAAGGGAATCAACTCTGGAAACACCATATATTTT.